This T cell receptor beta chain appears in the sequencing data of a study of T cells in localized non-small cell lung cancer. Profiling relied on immunoSEQ multiplex PCR, and the TCRdb table lists in-frame clones only, not all of them. The sample lists almost 20,000 clones; around nine tenths were seen once. The study, taken as a whole, reports: A median of around 60 clones ranked among the top 100 in tumor appeared in adjacent lung. Uninvolved adjacent lung had the highest recorded T cell clonality, with tumor below it. Patients showing higher blood T cell density tended to see longer overall survival.

Germline loops: CDR1 SEHNR, CDR2 FQNEAQ (reference sequence). With V trimmed by 5 bases and J by 6 bases, 10 bases remained unmatched. This CDR3 has 16 residues. With regard to this clone: Its target is unknown.

This rearrangement joins TRBV7-9 to TRBJ2-1, with 10 bases lining up with TRBD2. This clonotype originated in a man aged 35 to 69 with stage I lung adenocarcinoma. The sample was peripheral blood, taken before any cancer treatment. CDR3 amino acids: CASSVSLSGRANEQFF. For the CDR3, the DNA is TGTGCCAGCAGCGTTTCTTTAAGCGGGAGGGCCAATGAGCAGTTCTTC.